This T cell receptor beta chain was obtained from a study of PD-1 blockade in classical Hodgkin lymphoma. Sequenced by immunoSEQ multiplex PCR; TCRdb stores in-frame clones only, minus some. The sample includes 21,000 or so clones, more than 70% seen only once; the top ten take about an eighth. The time point: cycle 4 day 1 (C4D1), after six to seven weeks of nivolumab. Exposure to brentuximab vedotin varied, and each patient had relapsed following autologous stem cell transplantation. CDR1 SGHRS and CDR2 YFSETQ come from the germline V gene. The ends were cut back, 0 bases at V and 0 bases at J, with 10 bases in the middle. The CDR3 extends over 16 amino acids.

This clonotype originated in a human donor with classical Hodgkin lymphoma. Sequences were derived from peripheral blood mononuclear cells (PBMCs), sampled before the fourth cycle of nivolumab. The V gene is TRBV5-1, the J gene TRBJ1-3; D not certain. CDR3: CASSLGQPSSGNTIYF. The DNA for the CDR3 is TGCGCCAGCAGCTTGGGTCAGCCGAGCTCTGGAAACACCATATATTTT.